This T cell receptor beta chain is from a study of monozygotic twins with inflammatory bowel disease. Each TCR library consumed approximately 3,500 ng of total RNA. A 6-nucleotide sample barcode was carried by the UMIs, which template switching added. TCRdb re-called the 5' RACE reads and shows each CDR3 protein once, DNA omitted. The sample includes some 200,000 distinct CDR3 sequences. Germline values: CDR1 DFQATT, CDR2 SNEGSKA (reference sequence). The CDR3 totals 12 residues. This receptor was identified in a human donor with ulcerative colitis or Crohn's disease, or a healthy co-twin of an affected twin (not recorded which). Sequencing was done on a sample of blood. This chain uses TRBV20-1 with TRBJ2-2. The chain's CDR3 is CSARPSPGELFF.